This TCR beta chain came from a study of identical twins. TCRdb re-derived calls from the 5' RACE reads in MiXCR, one entry per CDR3 protein. Seen here are hundreds of thousands of distinct CDR3 sequences, 15% to 20% observed once, and the top ten hold roughly 13%. V was clipped by 2 bases and J by 1 base, with 13 bases between them. CDR1 is DFQATT and CDR2 is SNEGSKA in the germline V gene (reference sequence). This CDR3 contains 15 residues. This sample was also put to use in a study of T cells expressing NK-cell markers.

Sample: PBMCs. The receptor was isolated from a woman younger than 30 in good health. The chain links TRBV20-1 to TRBJ2-3, with D perhaps being TRBD1 or TRBD2 (6 bases each). For the CDR3, the DNA is TGCAGTGCTAGAATCGGGGGCGCGGGCACAGATACGCAGTATTTT. This encodes CSARIGGAGTDTQYF.